What follows is one TCR beta chain and its context. This entry is derived from a study of blood T cell repertoires in COVID-19. Study-level information: T cells, B-cell-depleted T cells, or PBMCs supplied cDNA or gDNA.

The CDR3 consists of 15 residues. Germline V gene sequence: CDR1 SGHRS, CDR2 YFSETQ. V lost 4 bases, J lost 2 bases, and 5 bases stayed unmatched. Libraries were prepared by immunoSEQ multiplex PCR; TCRdb keeps only in-frame clonotypes and omits some of them. The sample shows over 40,000 clones, 84% of them seen only once. This clonotype was sampled from a human donor in a cohort sampled during active COVID-19. The V gene is TRBV5-1, the J gene TRBJ2-3; 9 nucleotides match TRBD1. Sample: peripheral blood. DNA for the CDR3: TGCGCCAGCAGCCCCGGGACAGGGTCCACAGATACGCAGTATTTT. Residues: CASSPGTGSTDTQYF.